The 28 T cell receptor beta chains presented below share a single source sample, sequenced in a study of OX40 agonist ivuxolimab in advanced cancers. TCRdb keeps only in-frame clones here, not all; method: immunoSEQ multiplex PCR. The sample carries 20,000 or so clones, about 83% recorded once. Specimen: CD4+ or CD8+ T cells sorted from blood, collected in a trial of the OX40 agonist ivuxolimab. All receptors derive from an adult with an advanced solid tumor such as melanoma, head and neck, liver or kidney cancer.

J is TRBJ2-5 and V is TRBV7-2; TRBD2 agrees at 10 bases. Gene TRBJ2-7 matches the end of the DNA better, so the J call may be wrong. Germline V gene lookup returns CDR1 SGHTA and CDR2 FQGNSA. The CDR3 runs 16 residues. The CDR3 loop is CASRKRASGSSYEQYF. As DNA, the CDR3 is TGTGCCAGCAGAAAGAGGGCTAGCGGGAGCTCCTACGAGCAGTACTTC.

CDR3 residues: CASSDRDLKYEQYF. The CDR3 nucleotides are TGCGCCAGCAGTGACAGGGATCTCAAGTACGAGCAGTACTTC. The rearrangement uses TRBV10-2 and TRBJ2-7, with D tentatively TRBD1 (5 bases). Looked up from germline, CDR1 is WSHSY and CDR2 is SAAADI. V lost 3 bases, J lost 4 bases, and 13 bases lay in between. The CDR3 is 14 residues long.

The rearrangement joins TRBV27 to TRBJ2-3; 9 bases fit TRBD2. The CDR3 spans 15 residues. V dropped 6 bases and J dropped 5; count of bases not matched to a gene: 9. Germline V gives CDR1 MNHEY, CDR2 SMNVEV (reference sequence). The CDR3 bases are TGTGCCAGCAGCCCCGTGCGGGAGGGTAAAGATACGCAGTATTTT. Its translation: CASSPVREGKDTQYF.

This rearrangement joins TRBV5-4 to TRBJ2-5, with D possibly being TRBD1 (6 bases). The J call is in doubt because the DNA end fits TRBJ2-7 better. Germline loops: CDR1 SGHNT, CDR2 YYREEE (reference sequence). The CDR3 runs 15 residues. The CDR3 nucleotides are TGTGCCAGCAGCTTGGGACAGGCCTCTAACGACGAGCAGTACTTC. This encodes CASSLGQASNDEQYF.

This clone has just a few counts. The chain combines TRBV30 with TRBJ2-5; D is perhaps TRBD2 (6 bases). V was clipped by 1 base and J by 3 bases, with 12 bases between them. Germline lookup yields CDR1 GTSNPN and CDR2 SVGIG (reference sequence). The CDR3 runs to 14 residues. CDR3 coding DNA: TGTGCCTGGAGTGGGGGGGTTAGGGAAGAGACCCAGTACTTC. Its translation: CAWSGGVREETQYF.

The chain has TRBV14 and TRBJ2-4, with unresolved D. From germline, CDR1 is SGHDN and CDR2 FVKESK. The CDR3 runs 15 residues. V shed 6 bases and J shed 5 bases, with 17 bases lying between them. The CDR3 region is CASRPSVGLENIQYF. The CDR3 coding sequence is TGTGCCAGCAGGCCCAGTGTAGGCCTGGAAAACATTCAGTACTTC.

The CDR3, as DNA: TGTGCCATCAGTGATTCCGAGGGAGAGGGAAGCAATCAGCCCCAGCATTTT. It is translated as CAISDSEGEGSNQPQHF. V usage is TRBV10-3 and J usage is TRBJ1-5; D remains ambiguous. This CDR3 is 17 amino acids long. Germline V gene sequence: CDR1 ENHRY, CDR2 SYGVKD. V was shortened by 3 bases and J by 1 base, with 16 bases between the two germline ends.

The chain combines TRBV5-1 with TRBJ2-7; D gene unclear. Germline-derived CDR1 and CDR2 are SGHRS and YFSETQ. V lost 0 bases, J lost 0 bases, and 4 bases lay in between. The CDR3 is 13 residues long. The CDR3 loop is CASSLVGSYEQYF. The DNA of the CDR3 is TGCGCCAGCAGCTTGGTCGGCTCCTACGAGCAGTACTTC.

The sample holds a few counts of this clone. This chain connects TRBV21-1 to TRBJ1-2; TRBD1 reflects the table's D call only, with no check against the DNA. TRBV21-1 is flagged as a pseudogene. This CDR3 region has 13 residues. CDR3 sequence (DNA): TGTGCCAGCCCACGGGACAGGGTCTATGGCTACACCTTC. Amino acids: CASPRDRVYGYTF.

This clone has a single count. The V call is TRBV19, the J call TRBJ1-4; tentatively, D is TRBD1 (5 bases). V lost 8 bases to trimming and J lost 4 bases, with 8 bases between them. CDR1 LNHDA and CDR2 SQIVND come from the germline V gene (reference sequence). This CDR3 contains 12 residues. Written as DNA, the CDR3 is TGTGCCAGTCGGGGGGGTAATGAAAAACTGTTTTTT. It translates to CASRGGNEKLFF.

This clone was found a few times. The V gene is TRBV30, the J gene TRBJ2-7; 8 bases fit TRBD2. The germline gives CDR1 GTSNPN, CDR2 SVGIG (reference sequence). J lost 7 bases, V lost 2 bases, and 10 bases had no gene match. The CDR3 consists of 14 residues. Here the CDR3 reads CAWSSGTRRWEQYF. The CDR3 bases are TGTGCCTGGAGTTCGGGGACTAGGAGGTGGGAGCAGTACTTC.

The chain carries TRBV27 and TRBJ2-3; D ambiguous. The germline gives CDR1 MNHEY, CDR2 SMNVEV (reference sequence). The germline V and J ends were trimmed by 3 bases and 2 bases, with 12 bases remaining between them. The CDR3 contains 15 residues. CDR3 amino acids: CASSLRSRHTDTQYF. The CDR3 nucleotides are TGTGCCAGCAGTTTGCGTAGCCGACACACAGATACGCAGTATTTT.

This clone was recorded once. The DNA for the CDR3 is TGCGCCAGCAGCCAAGAGATTGGAGGTGAAAAACTGTTTTTT. This gives the protein CASSQEIGGEKLFF. The chain is built from TRBV4-1 and TRBJ1-4, with no clear D. The CDR3 is 14 residues long. Germline-derived CDR1 and CDR2 are MGHRA and YSYEKL. V was shortened by 0 bases and J by 7 bases, with 9 bases between the two germline ends.

The chain is built from TRBV7-2 and TRBJ2-7, with 8 bases lining up with TRBD2. From germline, CDR1 is SGHTA and CDR2 FQGNSA. This CDR3 spans 15 amino acids. After removal of 5 bases from V and 6 bases from J, the junction contained 12 bases not matched to a gene. The CDR3 region is CASSQGLVPTREQYF. The CDR3 nucleotides read TGTGCCAGCAGCCAGGGACTAGTCCCCACCCGCGAGCAGTACTTC. Variable domain in full (rest from reference TRBV7-2 and TRBJ2-7): GAGVSQSPSNKVTEKGKDVELRCDPISGHTALYWYRQSLGQGLEFLIYFQGNSAPDKSGLPSDRFSAERTGGSVSTLTIQRTQQEDSAVYLCASSQGLVPTREQYFGPGTRLTVT.

The gene calls are TRBV4-2 and TRBJ2-3; the D is unclear. The CDR3 length is 15 residues. V was clipped by 1 base and J by 3 bases, with 11 bases between them. Germline V gene sequence: CDR1 LGHNA, CDR2 YNFKEQ. The CDR3 protein is CASSQVLGETDTQYF. The CDR3 region has the DNA TGTGCCAGCAGCCAAGTCCTAGGCGAGACAGATACGCAGTATTTT.

The CDR3 nucleotides are TGTGCCAGCAGTCCCCCCCCACGTTTAGGGGTCTATGAGCAGTTCTTC. Its translation is CASSPPPRLGVYEQFF. This rearrangement joins TRBV28 to TRBJ2-1, with D possibly being TRBD1 (5 bases). The CDR3 extends over 16 amino acids. Germline V gene lookup returns CDR1 MDHEN and CDR2 SYDVKM. The germline V and J ends were trimmed by 5 bases and 8 bases, with 22 bases remaining between them.

The rearrangement uses TRBV6-1 and TRBJ2-7, with TRBD2 identical over 10 bases. Germline CDR1 and CDR2: MNHNS and SASEGT. The V and J ends lost 8 bases and 3 bases, in that order; junction bases with no gene match: 4. This CDR3 comprises 13 residues. CDR3 sequence (DNA): TGTGCCAGCGGAGGACTAGCGGACTACGAGCAGTACTTC. It encodes CASGGLADYEQYF.

The rearrangement links TRBV4-2 to TRBJ1-4, with D perhaps matching TRBD1 (6 bases). The CDR3 spans 15 residues. Trimming shortened V by 1 base and J by 8 bases, and 14 bases separated the two germline ends. Germline CDR1 reads LGHNA; CDR2 reads YNFKEQ. The CDR3 nucleotides read TGTGCCAGCAGCCAAGTTCCAGGGGTGGAAGAAAAACTGTTTTTT. Translated, it gives CASSQVPGVEEKLFF.

This clone qualifies as medium-sized. V usage is TRBV2 and J usage is TRBJ1-3; 8 bases agree with TRBD1. V lost 6 bases to trimming and J lost 0 bases; unmatched junction nucleotides: 7. Germline CDR1 and CDR2: SNHLY and FYNNEI. There are 16 residues in the CDR3. CDR3 DNA sequence: TGTGCCAGCAGGTCGGGACAGGCAATCTCTGGAAACACCATATATTTT. Translating gives CASRSGQAISGNTIYF.

The V call is TRBV7-9, the J call TRBJ2-7; possibly TRBD1 for D (6 bases). V was trimmed by 3 bases and J by 6 bases, leaving 15 bases between them. Germline V gene lookup returns CDR1 SEHNR and CDR2 FQNEAQ (reference sequence). CDR3 size: 14 residues. CDR3 in amino acids: CASSLPGHRSEQYF. As DNA, the CDR3 is TGTGCCAGCAGCTTGCCGGGACACCGAAGCGAGCAGTACTTC.

The genes are TRBV25-1 and TRBJ1-3, with D unclear. Trimming pared 3 bases from V and 11 bases from J, leaving 14 bases between. The germline gives CDR1 MGHDK, CDR2 SYGVNS. This CDR3 region has 13 residues. CDR3 protein: CASSEMGSRAIYF. Written as DNA, the CDR3 is TGTGCCAGCAGTGAGATGGGATCCCGCGCCATATATTTT.

CDR3 loop: CASSLATGELFF. The CDR3 DNA reads TGTGCCAGCAGTTTAGCGACCGGGGAGCTGTTTTTT. The genes are TRBV6-1 and TRBJ2-2; TRBD2 might be the D (5 bases). CDR3 length equals 12 residues. Germline V gene data show CDR1 as MNHNS and CDR2 as SASEGT. V dropped 5 bases and J dropped 5 bases, with 6 bases sitting between them.

The gene calls are TRBV5-1 and TRBJ1-1, with D perhaps TRBD1 (5 bases). Trimming took off 4 bases at V and 3 bases at J, with 19 bases between the two ends. The CDR3 spans 16 residues. CDR1 SGHRS and CDR2 YFSETQ come from the germline V gene. The chain's CDR3 is CASSRGIGSLDTEAFF. The CDR3, as DNA: TGCGCCAGCAGCCGGGGCATAGGGAGCCTGGACACTGAAGCTTTCTTT.

The rearrangement uses TRBV19 and TRBJ1-2; D not resolved. V dropped 1 base and J dropped 5 bases, with 14 bases sitting between them. Germline loops: CDR1 LNHDA, CDR2 SQIVND (reference sequence). The CDR3 consists of 15 residues. The CDR3 reads CASSIGSLEGYGYTF. Written as DNA, the CDR3 is TGTGCCAGTAGTATAGGCTCATTGGAGGGTTATGGCTACACCTTC.

The chain has TRBV11-1 and TRBJ2-1, with D uncertain. V gave up 3 bases and J gave up 0 bases, with 12 bases separating them. The CDR3 covers 16 residues. Looked up from germline, CDR1 is SGHAT and CDR2 is FQDESV (reference sequence). The CDR3 loop reads CASSLFGPSSYNEQFF. The CDR3, as DNA: TGTGCCAGCAGCTTGTTCGGGCCGAGCTCCTACAATGAGCAGTTCTTC.

Only one count was recorded for this clone. The genes are TRBV7-9 and TRBJ1-1, with a weak D call TRBD1 (5 bases). This CDR3 region has 14 residues. V dropped 5 bases and J dropped 2 bases, with 12 bases sitting between them. Germline CDR1 SEHNR, CDR2 FQNEAQ (reference sequence). The CDR3 DNA sequence: TGTGCCAGCAGCCTTCCCCGGGACAACACTGAAGCTTTCTTT. Its protein product is CASSLPRDNTEAFF.

This clone is medium-sized (0.01 to 0.1%) within its sample. V is TRBV27 and J is TRBJ2-7; D possibly corresponds to TRBD2 (5 bases). V lost 3 bases to trimming and J lost 4 bases, with 10 bases between them. Germline V CDR1 and CDR2: MNHEY, SMNVEV (reference sequence). The CDR3 spans 13 residues. CDR3 sequence: CASSFGSGYEQYF. For the CDR3, the DNA is TGTGCCAGCAGTTTTGGGTCGGGATACGAGCAGTACTTC.

The gene calls are TRBV4-3 and TRBJ2-3; D remains ambiguous. Trimming shortened V by 7 bases and J by 1 base, and 9 bases separated the two germline ends. The CDR3 covers 13 residues. The germline V gene encodes CDR1 LGHNA and CDR2 YSLEER. The CDR3 bases are TGCGCCAGCATCCCGACTCGCACAGATACGCAGTATTTT. Translating it yields CASIPTRTDTQYF.